The present TCR beta chain was sequenced within a study of blood T cell repertoires in COVID-19. Study-wide context: Acute and convalescent COVID-19 samples came from the United States, Italy and Spain.

Authors' data handling: Using reference gene primer amplification, nucleated cell counts were estimated. Some clones are missing from TCRdb's copy, which holds only in-frame ones; the method was immunoSEQ multiplex PCR. From that table come the V and J calls and clone size; the DNA was used to work out D and trimming. Of under 350,000 clones detected, more than 85% appear once; the ten largest clones hold 3.6%. This sequence originates from a young man with active or convalescent COVID-19. The material sequenced was peripheral blood.

CDR3 sequence: CASSLQGAGELFF. The CDR3 region has the DNA TGTGCCAGCAGTTTACAGGGGGCCGGGGAGCTGTTTTTT. This sequence joins TRBV2 and TRBJ2-2; TRBD1 aligns across 8 bases. This CDR3 has 13 residues. Per the germline V gene, CDR1 is SNHLY and CDR2 is FYNNEI. Losses at the gene ends were 5 bases for V and 6 bases for J; bases not matched to a gene: 2. Full variable domain (rest looked up from reference TRBV2 and TRBJ2-2): EPEVTQTPSHQVTQMGQEVILRCVPISNHLYFYWYRQILGQKVEFLVSFYNNEISEKSEIFDDQFSVERPDGSNFTLKIRSTKLEDSAMYFCASSLQGAGELFFGEGSRLTVL.